A selection of T cell receptor beta chains follows, all from one sample in a study of cytotoxic CD8 clonotypes in ibrutinib-treated CLL. This table comes from immunoSEQ multiplex PCR, and its TCRdb copy is limited to in-frame clones, with some not included. Here the sample spans 200,000 to 250,000 clones, roughly three quarters being singletons. Sample: PBMCs, taken after 12 months of ibrutinib treatment. These receptors all stem from a human donor with chronic lymphocytic leukemia. CDR3s include the opening cysteine and the closing phenylalanine or tryptophan. The order of the fields is CDR3 protein, CDR3 DNA, D gene, V gene, clone size, J gene, CDR3 length. The D gene is left open where the match is weak. Not every row has a clone size; where given, it reads once, few, many or a size class.

CDR3aa: CASSFRDDYGYTF
CDR3nt: TGTGCCAGCAGCTTCAGGGACGACTATGGCTACACCTTC
d_gene: -
v_gene: TRBV5-4
abundance: -
j_gene: TRBJ1-2
len: 13

CDR3aa: CAWRRPGWSGELFF
CDR3nt: TGTGCCTGGAGACGACCGGGATGGTCCGGGGAGCTGTTTTTT
d_gene: -
v_gene: TRBV30
abundance: -
j_gene: TRBJ2-2
len: 14

CDR3aa: CASSPAVASRETQYF
CDR3nt: TGTGCCAGCTCACCTGCAGTAGCTAGTAGAGAGACCCAGTACTTC
d_gene: -
v_gene: TRBV18
abundance: -
j_gene: TRBJ2-5
len: 15

CDR3aa: CSAGRRDKAFVGNEQFF
CDR3nt: TGCAGCGCGGGCCGCCGGGACAAAGCCTTTGTGGGCAATGAGCAGTTCTTC
d_gene: -
v_gene: TRBV29-1
abundance: -
j_gene: TRBJ2-1
len: 17

CDR3aa: CAWTRQGLGKLFF
CDR3nt: TGTGCCTGGACCCGACAGGGGTTGGGAAAACTGTTTTTT
d_gene: TRBD1
v_gene: TRBV30
abundance: -
j_gene: TRBJ1-4
len: 13

CDR3aa: CASRFENRANTEAFF
CDR3nt: TGCGCCAGCAGATTCGAAAACAGGGCCAACACTGAAGCTTTCTTT
d_gene: -
v_gene: TRBV5-1
abundance: -
j_gene: TRBJ1-1
len: 15

CDR3aa: CASSFAASSYEQYF
CDR3nt: TGCGCCAGCAGCTTTGCGGCTAGCTCCTACGAGCAGTACTTC
d_gene: -
v_gene: TRBV5-1
abundance: -
j_gene: TRBJ2-7
len: 14

CDR3aa: CAWSVGLAGTTGELFF
CDR3nt: TGTGCCTGGAGTGTAGGGCTAGCGGGTACAACCGGGGAGCTGTTTTTT
d_gene: TRBD2
v_gene: TRBV30
abundance: -
j_gene: TRBJ2-2
len: 16

CDR3aa: CSTQIRREPNEQFF
CDR3nt: TGCAGCACCCAGATACGGCGGGAACCCAATGAGCAGTTCTTC
d_gene: -
v_gene: TRBV29-1
abundance: -
j_gene: TRBJ2-1
len: 14

CDR3aa: CASSYSRDRGSNTQYF
CDR3nt: TGTGCCAGCAGTTACTCACGGGACAGGGGTTCGAATACGCAGTATTTT
d_gene: TRBD1
v_gene: TRBV6-5
abundance: -
j_gene: TRBJ2-3
len: 16

CDR3aa: CAWSKGSGGHNEQFF
CDR3nt: TGTGCCTGGAGTAAAGGGAGCGGGGGCCACAATGAGCAGTTCTTC
d_gene: TRBD2
v_gene: TRBV30
abundance: -
j_gene: TRBJ2-1
len: 15

CDR3aa: CASSIWDRASHQPQHF
CDR3nt: TGTGCCAGTAGTATTTGGGACAGGGCTTCTCATCAGCCCCAGCATTTT
d_gene: TRBD1
v_gene: TRBV19
abundance: few
j_gene: TRBJ1-5
len: 16

CDR3aa: CASSQDPGLGAFF
CDR3nt: TGCGCCAGCAGCCAAGATCCAGGGCTTGGGGCTTTCTTT
d_gene: -
v_gene: TRBV4-1
abundance: few
j_gene: TRBJ1-1
len: 13

CDR3aa: CASSRQGQGSGNTIYF
CDR3nt: TGTGCCAGTAGTCGTCAGGGGCAGGGCTCTGGAAACACCATATATTTT
d_gene: -
v_gene: TRBV19
abundance: -
j_gene: TRBJ1-3
len: 16

CDR3aa: CASSYSEGARGYTF
CDR3nt: TGTGCCAGCAGTTACTCGGAGGGGGCGCGGGGCTACACCTTC
d_gene: TRBD1
v_gene: TRBV6-5
abundance: few
j_gene: TRBJ1-2
len: 14

CDR3aa: CAWSVSVSNQPQHF
CDR3nt: TGTGCCTGGAGTGTTTCAGTCAGCAATCAGCCCCAGCATTTT
d_gene: -
v_gene: TRBV30
abundance: -
j_gene: TRBJ1-5
len: 14

CDR3aa: CASSSGSNQPQHF
CDR3nt: TGTGCCAGCAGCTCCGGATCGAATCAGCCCCAGCATTTT
d_gene: -
v_gene: TRBV5-6
abundance: -
j_gene: TRBJ1-5
len: 13

CDR3aa: CASSFSGTGAYGYTF
CDR3nt: TGCGCCAGCAGCTTTAGTGGGACAGGGGCTTATGGCTACACCTTC
d_gene: TRBD1
v_gene: TRBV5-1
abundance: -
j_gene: TRBJ1-2
len: 15

CDR3aa: CASSPDRGVGETQYF
CDR3nt: TGTGCCAGCAGCCCTGACAGGGGGGTAGGAGAGACCCAGTACTTC
d_gene: TRBD1
v_gene: TRBV7-2
abundance: once
j_gene: TRBJ2-5
len: 15

CDR3aa: CASTGGGIDTEAFF
CDR3nt: TGTGCCAGTACCGGGGGTGGGATTGATACTGAAGCTTTCTTT
d_gene: -
v_gene: TRBV19
abundance: -
j_gene: TRBJ1-1
len: 14

CDR3aa: CASSDHGTGGLGYF
CDR3nt: TGTGCCAGCAGTGATCACGGGACAGGGGGTTTAGGGTACTTC
d_gene: TRBD1
v_gene: TRBV25-1
abundance: -
j_gene: TRBJ2-7
len: 14

CDR3aa: CASSSRTFTHYEQYF
CDR3nt: TGTGCCAGCAGTTCTCGGACTTTTACCCACTACGAGCAGTACTTC
d_gene: -
v_gene: TRBV6-5
abundance: -
j_gene: TRBJ2-7
len: 15

CDR3aa: CASSSFRGYTDTQYF
CDR3nt: TGTGCCAGCAGTTCTTTCAGGGGTTACACAGATACGCAGTATTTT
d_gene: -
v_gene: TRBV28
abundance: -
j_gene: TRBJ2-3
len: 15

CDR3aa: CASSQRSGGQTDTQYF
CDR3nt: TGTGCCAGCAGCCAAAGAAGCGGGGGGCAGACAGATACGCAGTATTTT
d_gene: TRBD2
v_gene: TRBV4-2
abundance: once
j_gene: TRBJ2-3
len: 16

CDR3aa: CASSQRGPTGEAYGYTF
CDR3nt: TGCGCCAGCAGCCAAAGGGGGCCCACAGGGGAGGCCTATGGCTACACCTTC
d_gene: TRBD1
v_gene: TRBV4-1
abundance: many
j_gene: TRBJ1-2
len: 17

CDR3aa: CASSQDTRNTGELFF
CDR3nt: TGTGCCAGCAGCCAAGATACCAGGAACACCGGGGAGCTGTTTTTT
d_gene: -
v_gene: TRBV4-2
abundance: few
j_gene: TRBJ2-2
len: 15

CDR3aa: CASSSTSDSTNYGYTF
CDR3nt: TGTGCCAGCAGTTCGACCTCGGACAGCACTAACTATGGCTACACCTTC
d_gene: -
v_gene: TRBV6-5
abundance: -
j_gene: TRBJ1-2
len: 16

CDR3aa: CASSLRRAGVGGRETQYF
CDR3nt: TGTGCTAGCAGCTTAAGGCGAGCGGGAGTAGGGGGGCGAGAGACCCAGTACTTC
d_gene: TRBD2
v_gene: TRBV7-7
abundance: -
j_gene: TRBJ2-5
len: 18

CDR3aa: CAWKLRVPFTEAFF
CDR3nt: TGTGCCTGGAAGCTGAGGGTCCCCTTCACTGAAGCTTTCTTT
d_gene: -
v_gene: TRBV30
abundance: -
j_gene: TRBJ1-1
len: 14

CDR3aa: CAWSVLTGSGNTIYF
CDR3nt: TGTGCCTGGAGTGTATTGACAGGCTCTGGAAACACCATATATTTT
d_gene: -
v_gene: TRBV30
abundance: -
j_gene: TRBJ1-3
len: 15

CDR3aa: CSASETPSTF
CDR3nt: TGCAGTGCTAGTGAGACACCCAGCACCTTC
d_gene: -
v_gene: TRBV20-1
abundance: few
j_gene: TRBJ1-2
len: 10

CDR3aa: CASRAGLHAYEQYF
CDR3nt: TGTGCCAGCAGAGCAGGACTCCACGCCTACGAGCAGTACTTC
d_gene: -
v_gene: TRBV11-1
abundance: -
j_gene: TRBJ2-7
len: 14

CDR3aa: CAWSVRRTALSYNEQFF
CDR3nt: TGTGCCTGGAGTGTACGGCGGACCGCTCTCTCCTACAATGAGCAGTTCTTC
d_gene: -
v_gene: TRBV30
abundance: -
j_gene: TRBJ2-1
len: 17

CDR3aa: CASSQRYQATEAFF
CDR3nt: TGTGCCAGCAGCCAACGTTATCAGGCCACTGAAGCTTTCTTT
d_gene: -
v_gene: TRBV14
abundance: -
j_gene: TRBJ1-1
len: 14

CDR3aa: CASSAGKVGEKLFF
CDR3nt: TGTGCCAGCAGCGCCGGGAAAGTGGGAGAAAAACTGTTTTTT
d_gene: -
v_gene: TRBV6-6
abundance: once
j_gene: TRBJ1-4
len: 14

CDR3aa: CASRGQSTAEAFF
CDR3nt: TGTGCCAGCAGGGGACAGTCTACGGCTGAAGCTTTCTTT
d_gene: TRBD1
v_gene: TRBV6-1
abundance: -
j_gene: TRBJ1-1
len: 13